This is a list of T cell receptor beta chains from one sample in a study of cytomegalovirus exposure and HLA in healthy donors. Profiling relied on immunoSEQ multiplex PCR, and the TCRdb table lists in-frame clones only, not all of them. The repertoire holds 45,000 to 70,000 clones, with nearly 85% as singletons. The sequenced material came from PBMCs. The receptors shown here come from a man aged 25-45 years in good health and CMV-seronegative. Each CDR3 is given without its conserved first and last residue.

TRBV18	TRBJ2-5	ASSPRLAGQETQY
TRBV7-9	TRBJ2-7	ASSLTQGVEQY
TRBV6-5	TRBJ2-7	ASSYGDRAYEQY
TRBV9	TRBJ2-3	ASSERQGGSTDTQY
TRBV10-2	TRBJ2-7	ASSDSLFSYEQY
TRBV7-2	TRBJ2-1	ASSSQTGTGNNEQF
TRBV4-1	TRBJ2-5	ASSQGIGAGEETQY
TRBV6-5	TRBJ2-1	ASSYERNYNEQF
TRBV6-1	TRBJ2-2	ASSVPTGALNTGELF
TRBV19	TRBJ1-3	ASSGTGRNTIY
TRBV7-2	-	ASSLGSGYEQY
TRBV5-8	TRBJ2-7	ASSHERVQGAYEQY
TRBV2	TRBJ2-7	ASRDRRYEQY